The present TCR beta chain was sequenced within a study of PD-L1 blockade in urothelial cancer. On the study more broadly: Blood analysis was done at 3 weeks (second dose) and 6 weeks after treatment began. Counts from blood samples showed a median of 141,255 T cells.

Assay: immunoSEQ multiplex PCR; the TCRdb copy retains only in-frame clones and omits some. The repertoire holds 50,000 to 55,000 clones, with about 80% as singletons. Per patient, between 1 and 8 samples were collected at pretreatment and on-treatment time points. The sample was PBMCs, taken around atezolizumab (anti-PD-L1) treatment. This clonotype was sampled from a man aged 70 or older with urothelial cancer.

The CDR3 sequence is CASSFTGGTEAFF. In DNA form, the CDR3 reads TGTGCCAGCAGTTTCACAGGGGGTACTGAAGCTTTCTTT. This sequence joins TRBV13 and TRBJ1-1; the match to TRBD1 covers 8 bases. The trim removed 6 bases at V and 5 bases at J, leaving 5 bases unmatched. The length of the CDR3 is 13 residues. Germline V gives CDR1 PRHDT, CDR2 FYEKMQ (reference sequence).